This passage covers 26 T cell receptor beta chains from one sample sequenced in a study of blood T cell repertoires in COVID-19. Method: immunoSEQ multiplex PCR; TCRdb's copy keeps in-frame clones and lacks some. The sample contains 200,000 to 250,000 clones, about 85% of which appear only once. The sample comprised peripheral blood. The source of these receptors is a man aged 35 to 55 with acute or convalescent COVID-19.

The chain recombines TRBV19 with TRBJ1-6; 7 bases fit TRBD1. The CDR3 is made up of 15 amino acids. With V trimmed by 7 bases and J by 8 bases, 11 bases remained unmatched. Germline V gene data show CDR1 as LNHDA and CDR2 as SQIVND (reference sequence). The CDR3 DNA follows: TGTGCCAGTACTACAGGGGTAGGGTCGGATTCACCCCTCCACTTT. Its translation is CASTTGVGSDSPLHF.

Note on this clone: This same CDR3 is encoded by further DNA sequences in the sample. This chain joins TRBV29-1 and TRBJ1-1, with 8 bases aligning to TRBD1. The V segment lost 2 bases and the J segment 4 bases; nucleotides outside the gene matches: 0. In germline, CDR1 is SQVTM, CDR2 ANQGSEA. CDR3 length: 12 residues. The chain's CDR3 is CSVETGGTEAFF. CDR3 sequence (DNA): TGCAGCGTTGAAACAGGGGGCACTGAAGCTTTCTTT.

This chain uses TRBV15 with TRBJ2-7; D is ambiguous. The CDR3 contains 14 residues. Germline V CDR1 and CDR2: LNHNV, YYDKDF (reference sequence). The V and J ends lost 5 bases and 2 bases respectively, with 13 bases between them. The CDR3 DNA reads TGTGCCACCAGCCCTAGAAGGCCACCCTACGAGCAGTACTTC. Protein: CATSPRRPPYEQYF.

The chain combines TRBV30 with TRBJ1-1; D may be TRBD1 (5 bases). Trimming took off 0 bases at V and 6 bases at J, with 5 bases between the two ends. Per the germline V gene, CDR1 is GTSNPN and CDR2 is SVGIG (reference sequence). The CDR3 length is 11 residues. The CDR3 DNA sequence: TGTGCCTGGAGTGTGGGGCCTGAAGCTTTCTTT. This codes for CAWSVGPEAFF.

The chain employs TRBV7-2 and TRBJ2-5, with TRBD1 identical over 10 bases. From germline, CDR1 is SGHTA and CDR2 FQGNSA. CDR3 length: 15 residues. V trimming: 5 bases; J trimming: 4 bases; junction bases outside the gene matches: 7. The CDR3 here is CASSPRRTGGETQYF. CDR3 nucleotides: TGTGCCAGCAGCCCGCGTCGGACAGGGGGAGAGACCCAGTACTTC.

The CDR3 loop reads CASSLAPMNTEAFF. The CDR3 DNA reads as TGTGCCAGCAGCCTCGCCCCTATGAACACTGAAGCTTTCTTT. The chain links TRBV5-4 to TRBJ1-1; no firm D call. The CDR3 loop spans 14 amino acids. The germline V and J ends were trimmed by 4 bases and 0 bases, with 10 bases remaining between them. In germline, CDR1 is SGHNT, CDR2 YYREEE (reference sequence).

V usage is TRBV4-1 and J usage is TRBJ1-6; possibly TRBD1 for D (5 bases). Germline V gene sequence: CDR1 MGHRA, CDR2 YSYEKL. The CDR3 totals 16 residues. Trimming removed 0 bases at V and 10 bases at J, with 16 bases between. The CDR3 DNA sequence: TGCGCCAGCAGCCAAGATGGAAGGGGAGGAGGATCACCCCTCCACTTT. Protein sequence: CASSQDGRGGGSPLHF.

The chain joins TRBV7-6 to TRBJ1-4; TRBD1 agrees at 10 bases. Germline CDR1 reads SGHVS; CDR2 reads FNYEAQ. J lost 0 bases, V lost 5 bases, and 6 bases had no gene match. CDR3 length: 17 residues. The CDR3 region has the DNA TGTGCCAGCAGCGTCGGGACAGGGGTTGCAACTAATGAAAAACTGTTTTTT. Its protein is CASSVGTGVATNEKLFF.

The V gene is TRBV4-3, the J gene TRBJ1-3; TRBD1 matches at 7 bases. The CDR3 spans 14 residues. J gave up 2 bases and V 6 bases, and 4 bases lay outside the gene matches. CDR1 and CDR2 (germline): LGHNA, YSLEER. CDR3 nucleotide sequence: TGCGCCAGCAGTTACGACAGGGCTGGAAACACCATATATTTT. This encodes CASSYDRAGNTIYF.

V usage is TRBV5-1 and J usage is TRBJ1-2; tentative D call: TRBD1 (5 bases). Per germline, CDR1 SGHRS and CDR2 YFSETQ. The V end was cut by 7 bases, the J end by 7 bases, with 20 bases between. CDR3 length: 14 amino acids. CDR3 DNA sequence: TGCGCCAGCGCCCGCGCTAGCCGGGACTTTGGCTACACCTTC. This gives the protein CASARASRDFGYTF.

On this clone itself: Other DNA sequences of this sample code for an identical CDR3. The chain recombines TRBV12-3 or TRBV12-4 with TRBJ2-5; the match to TRBD1 covers 7 bases. CDR3 size: 13 residues. V trimming: 5 bases; J trimming: 2 bases; junction bases outside the gene matches: 2. The CDR3, as DNA: TGTGCCAGCAGTGACAGGGCTCAAGAGACCCAGTACTTC. Translating it yields CASSDRAQETQYF.

The rearrangement uses TRBV2 and TRBJ1-2; D gene ambiguous. This CDR3 has 13 amino acids. Trimming took 7 bases from V and 3 from J, leaving 12 bases between them. The V gene's germline CDR1 is SNHLY and CDR2 FYNNEI. CDR3 DNA: TGTGCCAGCACCGAATCGGTGTACTATGGCTACACCTTC. Translation gives CASTESVYYGYTF. The full variable domain, in which reference TRBV2 and TRBJ1-2 provide the parts outside the CDR3, is EPEVTQTPSHQVTQMGQEVILRCVPISNHLYFYWYRQILGQKVEFLVSFYNNEISEKSEIFDDQFSVERPDGSNFTLKIRSTKLEDSAMYFCASTESVYYGYTFGSGTRLTVV.

This chain connects TRBV6-5 to TRBJ1-2, with 9 bases identical to TRBD1. The germline V gene encodes CDR1 MNHEY and CDR2 SVGAGI. The length of the CDR3 is 15 residues. The J segment lost 8 bases and the V segment lost 6 bases, leaving 13 bases of the junction unmatched. CDR3 sequence: CASSSPQQGADGYTF. CDR3 nucleotide sequence: TGTGCCAGCAGCTCCCCCCAACAGGGGGCGGACGGCTACACCTTC.

The gene calls are TRBV2 and TRBJ2-3; D not certain. The V end was cut by 6 bases, the J end by 13 bases, with 20 bases between. CDR3 size: 13 residues. Germline CDR1 and CDR2: SNHLY and FYNNEI. CDR3 amino acids: CASRSSLTPHEYF. As DNA, the CDR3 is TGTGCCAGCAGAAGCTCTCTCACCCCCCACGAGTATTTT.

The chain has TRBV12-3 or TRBV12-4 and TRBJ1-2; D gene unclear. Deletions cut 6 bases from V and 8 bases from J, with 16 bases between. The CDR3 length is 13 residues. The CDR3 region has the DNA TGTGCCAGCAGCCCTTCCCTTAAAGCGGGCTACACCTTC. It encodes CASSPSLKAGYTF.

This clone was counted only a few times. The chain uses TRBV7-9 and TRBJ1-2; no clear D gene. Trimming removed 5 bases at V and 4 bases at J, with 8 bases between. Germline CDR1 is SEHNR and CDR2 is FQNEAQ (reference sequence). The CDR3 is made up of 12 amino acids. The CDR3 spells CASSPRGYGYTF. The CDR3 DNA reads TGTGCCAGCAGCCCACGAGGCTATGGCTACACCTTC.

V and J are TRBV29-1 and TRBJ2-5; 15 nucleotides line up with TRBD2. The CDR3 contains 15 residues. With V trimmed by 6 bases and J by 4 bases, 6 bases remained unmatched. CDR1 and CDR2 (germline): SQVTM, ANQGSEA. The CDR3 DNA is TGCAGCGTGGGACTAGCGGGGGGTCCGGGAGAGACCCAGTACTTC. It yields the protein CSVGLAGGPGETQYF.

The chain is built from TRBV6-1 and TRBJ1-4; 7 bases agree with TRBD1. After removal of 2 bases from V and 4 bases from J, the junction contained 4 bases not matched to a gene. The CDR3 loop spans 15 amino acids. Germline CDR1 is MNHNS and CDR2 is SASEGT. CDR3 sequence: CASSEPGQINEKLFF. CDR3 coding DNA: TGTGCCAGCAGTGAACCGGGACAGATTAATGAAAAACTGTTTTTT.

This sequence joins TRBV19 and TRBJ1-2; D is undetermined. Germline V gene data show CDR1 as LNHDA and CDR2 as SQIVND (reference sequence). Trimming left V 10 bases short and J 2 bases short, with 17 bases between. The CDR3 loop spans 14 amino acids. The DNA of the CDR3 is TGTGCCACCACGGAGGGAAGTACGAACTATGGCTACACCTTC. Protein sequence: CATTEGSTNYGYTF.

V is TRBV25-1 and J is TRBJ1-3, with 8 nucleotides matching TRBD1. The CDR3 extends over 17 amino acids. Germline values: CDR1 MGHDK, CDR2 SYGVNS. J gave up 0 bases and V 1 base, and 5 bases lay outside the gene matches. The CDR3 spells CASSESRQGYSGNTIYF. As DNA, the CDR3 is TGTGCCAGCAGTGAATCGCGACAGGGGTACTCTGGAAACACCATATATTTT.

This clone was counted a single time. This chain links TRBV7-9 with TRBJ2-2; 9 bases match TRBD1. CDR1 SEHNR and CDR2 FQNEAQ come from the germline V gene (reference sequence). The CDR3 has 16 amino acids. Trimming at V came to 2 bases and at J to 1 base, leaving 2 bases not matched to a gene. The CDR3 region is CASSLRGQGNTGELFF. CDR3 DNA: TGTGCCAGCAGCTTAAGGGGACAGGGGAACACCGGGGAGCTGTTTTTT.

The chain uses TRBV6-5 and TRBJ2-3, with 8 bases that match TRBD2. CDR1 and CDR2 from the germline V gene are MNHEY and SVGAGI. V shed 7 bases and J 7 bases; nucleotides not matched to a gene: 13. CDR3 length: 15 residues. Here the CDR3 reads CASKFGLSGGYTQYF. As DNA, the CDR3 is TGTGCCAGCAAATTCGGACTAAGCGGGGGCTATACGCAGTATTTT.

This clone showed up just a few times. The rearrangement links TRBV7-3 to TRBJ1-2; 7 bases are a match to TRBD1. The CDR3 is 13 residues long. Germline CDR1 is SGHTA and CDR2 is FQGTGA. The V gene end was trimmed by 3 bases and the J gene end by 6 bases; junction bases not matched to a gene: 4. The CDR3 DNA reads as TGTGCCAGCAGCTTGACAGGGTATGATGGCTACACCTTC. As protein: CASSLTGYDGYTF.

This clone showed up just once. V gene TRBV5-1 combines with J gene TRBJ2-2, with 8 bases that match TRBD1. The CDR3 sequence is 16 residues long. Germline V lookup: CDR1 SGHRS, CDR2 YFSETQ. V trimming: 4 bases; J trimming: 6 bases; junction bases outside the gene matches: 11. CDR3 DNA: TGCGCCAGCAGCCTTAACCCCGACAGGGGAGCCGGGGAGCTGTTTTTT. Its protein product is CASSLNPDRGAGELFF. The entire variable domain, with the rest obtained from reference TRBV5-1 and TRBJ2-2, is as follows: KAGVTQTPRYLIKTRGQQVTLSCSPISGHRSVSWYQQTPGQGLQFLFEYFSETQRNKGNFPGRFSGRQFSNSRSEMNVSTLELGDSALYLCASSLNPDRGAGELFFGEGSRLTVL.

The V call is TRBV19, the J call TRBJ1-4; D uncertain. Germline-derived CDR1 and CDR2 are LNHDA and SQIVND (reference sequence). V was cut by 0 bases and J by 8 bases, with 13 bases left in between. The CDR3 consists of 15 residues. CDR3 bases: TGTGCCAGTAGTATAGATGGGCGATTAGGCGAAAAACTGTTTTTT. Protein product: CASSIDGRLGEKLFF.

The rearrangement joins TRBV10-3 to TRBJ1-4; TRBD1 aligns across 9 bases. Trimming at V came to 4 bases and at J to 5 bases, leaving 5 bases not matched to a gene. Germline CDR1 ENHRY, CDR2 SYGVKD. This CDR3 region has 15 residues. CDR3 protein: CAISVSGTGNEKLFF. DNA of the CDR3: TGTGCCATCAGTGTGTCCGGGACAGGGAATGAAAAACTGTTTTTT.